These T cell receptor beta chains were read from a single sample in a study of shared clonotypes between healthy human individuals. Sequencing was performed with immunoSEQ multiplex PCR; in TCRdb, only in-frame clones are kept and a portion is missing. The sample has about 2 million clones, about 95% seen once. The specimen sequenced was naive CD8+ T cells sorted from blood. The receptors come from a man in his late teens or twenties in good health. Each CDR3 is given without its conserved first and last residue.

v_gene: TRBV6-1
j_gene: TRBJ2-7
CDR3aa: ASSVEPGQGDEQY

v_gene: TRBV2
j_gene: TRBJ1-2
CDR3aa: ASSDSKANYGYT

v_gene: TRBV9
j_gene: TRBJ2-7
CDR3aa: ASSVGPASEQY

v_gene: TRBV30
j_gene: TRBJ1-1
CDR3aa: AWTLGWDLNTEAF

v_gene: TRBV6-5
j_gene: TRBJ2-7
CDR3aa: ASSLDRGSLVEQY

v_gene: TRBV7-9
j_gene: TRBJ1-1
CDR3aa: ASRQRGVGDTEAF

v_gene: TRBV18
j_gene: TRBJ1-6
CDR3aa: ASSPDREVPLH

v_gene: TRBV4-1
j_gene: TRBJ2-1
CDR3aa: ASSLERSGDEQF

v_gene: TRBV29-1
j_gene: TRBJ2-5
CDR3aa: SGGSWETQY

v_gene: TRBV7-2
j_gene: TRBJ1-2
CDR3aa: ASSAPRDGATYGYT

v_gene: TRBV27
j_gene: TRBJ2-2
CDR3aa: ASSSGGMNTGELF

v_gene: TRBV13
j_gene: TRBJ1-1
CDR3aa: ASSLRDAGDTEAF

v_gene: TRBV28
j_gene: TRBJ1-5
CDR3aa: ASSSLEEQPQH

v_gene: TRBV30
j_gene: TRBJ2-7
CDR3aa: AWAQGVSYEQY

v_gene: TRBV2
j_gene: TRBJ2-7
CDR3aa: ASYSGTGMYEQY

v_gene: TRBV6-5
j_gene: TRBJ1-4
CDR3aa: ASSYSGLGEKLF